The 2 T cell receptor beta chains listed next were all sequenced from one sample in a study of the immune and genomic landscape of osteosarcoma. TCRdb's copy holds only in-frame clones and misses some; the assay was immunoSEQ multiplex PCR. The sample lists approximately 1,300 clones; 70% to 75% were seen once. The sequencing input was tumor tissue from a local recurrence in the skull. Receptor source: a man aged 18 to 35 with osteosarcoma.

J is TRBJ1-6 and V is TRBV7-8, with 11 positions matching TRBD1. J lost 6 bases, V lost 0 bases, and 7 bases had no gene match. Germline CDR1 SGHVS, CDR2 FQNEAQ. There are 18 residues in the CDR3. This chain's CDR3 is CASSLALGQGASNSPLHF. CDR3 bases: TGTGCCAGCAGCTTAGCCCTAGGACAGGGGGCTTCTAATTCACCCCTCCACTTT.

The CDR3 region is CASSPTSGPLRPQHF. The CDR3 coding sequence is TGTGCCAGCAGTCCCACTTCCGGGCCGTTGAGGCCCCAGCATTTT. The V and J genes are TRBV6-6 and TRBJ1-5; unclear D gene. V lost 5 bases and J lost 9, with 20 bases in between. Germline V CDR1 and CDR2: MNHNY, SVGAGI (reference sequence). This CDR3 has 15 amino acids.